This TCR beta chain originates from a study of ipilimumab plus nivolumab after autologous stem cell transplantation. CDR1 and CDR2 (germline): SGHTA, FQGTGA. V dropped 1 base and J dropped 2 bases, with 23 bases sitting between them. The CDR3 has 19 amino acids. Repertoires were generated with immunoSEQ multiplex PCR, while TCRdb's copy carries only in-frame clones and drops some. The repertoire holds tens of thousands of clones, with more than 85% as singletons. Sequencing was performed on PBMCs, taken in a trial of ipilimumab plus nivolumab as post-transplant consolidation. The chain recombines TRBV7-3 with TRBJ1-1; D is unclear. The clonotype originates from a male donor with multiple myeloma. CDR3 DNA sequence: TGTGCCAGCAGCTTAAAGATCGTGGTTCCTAAGGGCCCTAACACTGAAGCTTTCTTT. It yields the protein CASSLKIVVPKGPNTEAFF.